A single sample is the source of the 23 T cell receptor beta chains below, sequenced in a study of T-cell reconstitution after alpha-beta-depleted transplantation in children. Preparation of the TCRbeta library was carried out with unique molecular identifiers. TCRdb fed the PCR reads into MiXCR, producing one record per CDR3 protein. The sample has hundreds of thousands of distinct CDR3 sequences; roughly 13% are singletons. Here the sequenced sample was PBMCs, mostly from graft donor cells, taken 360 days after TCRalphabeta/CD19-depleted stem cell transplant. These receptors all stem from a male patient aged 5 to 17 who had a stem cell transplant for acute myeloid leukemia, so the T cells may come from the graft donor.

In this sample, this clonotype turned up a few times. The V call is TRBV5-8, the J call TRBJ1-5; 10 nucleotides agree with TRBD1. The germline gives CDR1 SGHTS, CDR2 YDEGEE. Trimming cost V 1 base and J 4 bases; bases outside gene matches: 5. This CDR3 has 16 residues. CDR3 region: CASSLSGTGANQPQHF. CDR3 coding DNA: TGTGCCAGCAGCTTGAGCGGGACAGGGGCAAATCAGCCCCAGCATTTT.

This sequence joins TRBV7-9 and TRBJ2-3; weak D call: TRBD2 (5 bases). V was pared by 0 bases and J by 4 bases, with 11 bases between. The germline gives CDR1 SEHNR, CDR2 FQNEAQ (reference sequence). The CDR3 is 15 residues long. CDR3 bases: TGTGCCAGCAGCTTAGCAAGACTATCGTCAGATACGCAGTATTTT. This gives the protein CASSLARLSSDTQYF. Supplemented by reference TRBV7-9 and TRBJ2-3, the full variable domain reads DTGVSQNPRHKITKRGQNVTFRCDPISEHNRLYWYRQTLGQGPEFLTYFQNEAQLEKSRLLSDRFSAERPKGSFSTLEIQRTEQGDSAMYLCASSLARLSSDTQYFGPGTRLTVL.

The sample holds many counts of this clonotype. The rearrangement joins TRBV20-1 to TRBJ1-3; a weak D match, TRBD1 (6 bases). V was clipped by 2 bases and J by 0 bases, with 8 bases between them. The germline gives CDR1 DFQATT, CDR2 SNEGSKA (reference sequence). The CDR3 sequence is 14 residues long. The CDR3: CSARTGSSGNTIYF. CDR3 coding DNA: TGCAGTGCTAGAACAGGGAGCTCTGGAAACACCATATATTTT.

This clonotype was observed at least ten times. The CDR3 sequence: CSARQITSTDTQYF. CDR3 coding DNA: TGCAGTGCTAGACAGATCACTAGCACAGATACGCAGTATTTT. This sequence joins TRBV20-1 and TRBJ2-3, with D unresolved. V gave up 2 bases and J gave up 0 bases, with 9 bases separating them. CDR3 length equals 14 residues. Germline CDR1 and CDR2: DFQATT and SNEGSKA (reference sequence).

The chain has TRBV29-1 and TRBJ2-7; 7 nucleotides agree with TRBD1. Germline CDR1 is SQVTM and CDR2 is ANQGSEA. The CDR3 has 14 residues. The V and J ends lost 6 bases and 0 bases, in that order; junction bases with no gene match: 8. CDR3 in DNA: TGCAGCGTCGTGGGACAGCGGAGCTCCTACGAGCAGTACTTC. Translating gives CSVVGQRSSYEQYF.

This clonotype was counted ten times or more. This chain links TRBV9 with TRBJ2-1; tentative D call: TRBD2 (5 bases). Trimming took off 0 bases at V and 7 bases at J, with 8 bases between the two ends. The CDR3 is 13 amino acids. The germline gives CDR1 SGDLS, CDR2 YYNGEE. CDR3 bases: TGTGCCAGCAGCGTAGCTACGGGGAATGAGCAGTTCTTC. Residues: CASSVATGNEQFF. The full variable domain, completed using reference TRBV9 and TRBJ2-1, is DSGVTQTPKHLITATGQRVTLRCSPRSGDLSVYWYQQSLDQGLQFLIQYYNGEERAKGNILERFSAQQFPDLHSELNLSSLELGDSALYFCASSVATGNEQFFGPGTRLTVL.

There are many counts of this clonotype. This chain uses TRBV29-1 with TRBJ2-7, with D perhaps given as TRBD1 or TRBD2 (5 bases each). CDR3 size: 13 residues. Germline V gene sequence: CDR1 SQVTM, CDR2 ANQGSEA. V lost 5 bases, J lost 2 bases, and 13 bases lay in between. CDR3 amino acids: CSVSVSGPYEQYF. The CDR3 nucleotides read TGCAGCGTTAGCGTTTCGGGGCCCTACGAGCAGTACTTC.

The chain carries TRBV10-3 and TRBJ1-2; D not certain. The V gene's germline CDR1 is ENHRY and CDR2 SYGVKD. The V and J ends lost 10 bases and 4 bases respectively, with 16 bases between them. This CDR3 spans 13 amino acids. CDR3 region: CATGWGYAYGYTF. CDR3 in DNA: TGTGCCACCGGATGGGGTTATGCCTATGGCTACACCTTC.

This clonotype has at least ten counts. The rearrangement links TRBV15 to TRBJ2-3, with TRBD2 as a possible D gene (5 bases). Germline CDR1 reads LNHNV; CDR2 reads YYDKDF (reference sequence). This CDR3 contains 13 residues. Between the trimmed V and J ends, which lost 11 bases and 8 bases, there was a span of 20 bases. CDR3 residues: CAARTGAELTQYF. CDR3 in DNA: TGTGCCGCACGTACTGGAGCGGAGCTTACGCAGTATTTT.

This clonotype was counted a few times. The CDR3 region is CSVRLAGGPGQETQYF. The CDR3 coding sequence is TGCAGCGTGCGACTAGCGGGAGGGCCGGGACAAGAGACCCAGTACTTC. The chain carries TRBV29-1 and TRBJ2-5; 14 bases are shared with TRBD2. Germline CDR1 SQVTM, CDR2 ANQGSEA. The V segment lost 6 bases and the J segment 2 bases; nucleotides outside the gene matches: 8. The CDR3 runs 16 residues.

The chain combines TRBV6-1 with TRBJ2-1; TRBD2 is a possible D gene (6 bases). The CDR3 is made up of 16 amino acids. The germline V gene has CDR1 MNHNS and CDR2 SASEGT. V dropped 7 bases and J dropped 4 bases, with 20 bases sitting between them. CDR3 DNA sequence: TGTGCCAGCATAAGTTTAGGGACTTTAATATACAATGAGCAGTTCTTC. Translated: CASISLGTLIYNEQFF.

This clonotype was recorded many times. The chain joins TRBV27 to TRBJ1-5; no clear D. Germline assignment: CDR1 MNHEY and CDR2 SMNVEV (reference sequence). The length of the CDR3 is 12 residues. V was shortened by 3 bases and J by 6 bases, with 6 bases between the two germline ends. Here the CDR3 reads CASSFRGQPQHF. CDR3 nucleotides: TGTGCCAGCAGTTTCCGGGGTCAGCCCCAGCATTTT.

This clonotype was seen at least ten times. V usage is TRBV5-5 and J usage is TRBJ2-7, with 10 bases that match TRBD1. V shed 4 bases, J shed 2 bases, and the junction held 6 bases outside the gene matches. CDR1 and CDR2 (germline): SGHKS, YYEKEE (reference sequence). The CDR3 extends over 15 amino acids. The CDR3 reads CASSVGTGDTYEQYF. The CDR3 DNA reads TGTGCCAGCAGCGTCGGGACAGGGGATACCTACGAGCAGTACTTC.

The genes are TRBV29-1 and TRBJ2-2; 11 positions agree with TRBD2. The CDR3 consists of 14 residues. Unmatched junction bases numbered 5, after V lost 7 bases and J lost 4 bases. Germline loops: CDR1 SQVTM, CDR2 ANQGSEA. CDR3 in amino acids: CSAVAGGGTGELFF. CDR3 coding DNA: TGCAGCGCTGTAGCGGGAGGGGGCACCGGGGAGCTGTTTTTT.

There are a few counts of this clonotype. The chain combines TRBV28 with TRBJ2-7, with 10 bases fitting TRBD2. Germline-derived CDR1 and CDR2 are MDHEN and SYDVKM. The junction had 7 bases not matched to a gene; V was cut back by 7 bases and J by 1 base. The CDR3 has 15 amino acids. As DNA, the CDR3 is TGTGCCAGCACGCAAGCGGGAGGGATTTCCTACGAGCAGTACTTC. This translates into CASTQAGGISYEQYF.

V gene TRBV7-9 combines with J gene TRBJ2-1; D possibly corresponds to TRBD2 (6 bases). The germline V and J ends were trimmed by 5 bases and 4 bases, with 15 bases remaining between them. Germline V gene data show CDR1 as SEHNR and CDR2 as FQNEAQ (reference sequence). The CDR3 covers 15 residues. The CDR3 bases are TGTGCCAGCAGCCCCCCGGGACTGTCATACAATGAGCAGTTCTTC. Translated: CASSPPGLSYNEQFF.

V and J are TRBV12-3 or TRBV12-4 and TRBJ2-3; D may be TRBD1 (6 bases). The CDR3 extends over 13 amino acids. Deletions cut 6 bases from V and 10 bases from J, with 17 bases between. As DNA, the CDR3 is TGTGCCAGCAGCCGAGGACAGTCTACGGCGCAGTATTTT. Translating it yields CASSRGQSTAQYF.

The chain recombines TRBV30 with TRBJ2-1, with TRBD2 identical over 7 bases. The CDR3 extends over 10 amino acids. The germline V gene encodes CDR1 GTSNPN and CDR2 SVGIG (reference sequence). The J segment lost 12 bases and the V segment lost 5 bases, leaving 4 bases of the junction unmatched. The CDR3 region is CAWGGGRQFF. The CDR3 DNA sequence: TGTGCCTGGGGGGGAGGGCGGCAGTTCTTC.

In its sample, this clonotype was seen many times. The CDR3 DNA reads as TGTGCCAGCAGCAAAGGACTAGCGGGAGGGCATACCTACAATGAGCAGTTCTTC. Its translation: CASSKGLAGGHTYNEQFF. The genes are TRBV21-1 and TRBJ2-1; the table names TRBD2, a call not compared with the DNA. TRBV21-1 is an annotated pseudogene. This CDR3 is built from 18 residues.

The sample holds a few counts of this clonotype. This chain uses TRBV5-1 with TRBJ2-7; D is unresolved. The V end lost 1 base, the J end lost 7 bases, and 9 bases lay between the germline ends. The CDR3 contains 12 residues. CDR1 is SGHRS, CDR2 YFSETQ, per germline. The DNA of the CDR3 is TGCGCCAGCAGCTTGTTATCCGGTGAGCAGTACTTC. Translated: CASSLLSGEQYF.

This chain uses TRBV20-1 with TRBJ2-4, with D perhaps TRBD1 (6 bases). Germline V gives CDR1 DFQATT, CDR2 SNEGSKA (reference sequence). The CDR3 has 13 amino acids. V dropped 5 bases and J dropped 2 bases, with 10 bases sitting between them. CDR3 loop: CSAAQGTKNIQYF. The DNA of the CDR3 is TGCAGTGCTGCACAGGGAACCAAAAACATTCAGTACTTC.

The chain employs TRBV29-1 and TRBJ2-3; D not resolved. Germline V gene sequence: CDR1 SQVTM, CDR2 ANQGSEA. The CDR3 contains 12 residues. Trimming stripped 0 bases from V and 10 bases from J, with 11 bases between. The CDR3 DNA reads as TGCAGCGTTGAAGATCAGAATTGGTCGCAGTATTTT. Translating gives CSVEDQNWSQYF.

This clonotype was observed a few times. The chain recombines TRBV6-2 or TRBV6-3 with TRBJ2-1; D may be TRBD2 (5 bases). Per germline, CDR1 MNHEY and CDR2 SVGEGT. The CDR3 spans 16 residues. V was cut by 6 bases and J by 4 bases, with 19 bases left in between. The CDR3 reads CASRTALTLGYNEQFF. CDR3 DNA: TGTGCCAGCAGAACAGCCTTGACACTAGGGTACAATGAGCAGTTCTTC.